Presented here are 18 T cell receptor beta chains from one specimen sequenced in a study of T cells after yellow fever vaccination. TCRdb re-called the 5' RACE reads through MiXCR, storing one row per CDR3 protein. The table includes 250,000 or so distinct CDR3 sequences, approximately 3.8% detected once. The sequenced sample was PBMCs, obtained 15 days after the yellow fever booster vaccination. The source is a man between 18 and 35 years old who received the YFV17D yellow fever vaccine.

There are many counts of this clonotype. The chain carries TRBV7-8 and TRBJ1-2; no definite D call. Per the germline V gene, CDR1 is SGHVS and CDR2 is FQNEAQ. Trimming took off 1 base at V and 8 bases at J, with 8 bases between the two ends. The CDR3 contains 12 residues. Written as DNA, the CDR3 is TGTGCCAGCAGCTTAGACGGCGGGGGCTACACCTTC. It encodes CASSLDGGGYTF.

Concerning this clonotype: Just one base apart from a much larger clone, this may be a read error. This chain links TRBV4-3 with TRBJ2-2; D gene uncertain. There are 16 residues in the CDR3. Germline values: CDR1 LGHNA, CDR2 YSLEER. The chain's CDR3 is CASSQPLPRITEELFF. As DNA, the CDR3 is TGCGCCAGCAGCCAACCACTGCCCCGGATCACCGAGGAGCTGTTTTTT.

This clonotype was seen repeatedly, ten times or more. V and J are TRBV6-6 and TRBJ1-3; D possibly corresponds to TRBD1 (6 bases). This CDR3 has 14 amino acids. V lost 6 bases and J lost 0, with 9 bases in between. The V gene's germline CDR1 is MNHNY and CDR2 SVGAGI (reference sequence). The CDR3 loop reads CASRRGFSGNTIYF. DNA of the CDR3: TGTGCCAGCAGGAGGGGGTTCTCTGGAAACACCATATATTTT.

In this sample, this clonotype turned up many times. The V gene is TRBV2, the J gene TRBJ1-5, with D unresolved. CDR1 is SNHLY, CDR2 FYNNEI, per germline. V was shortened by 6 bases and J by 1 base, with 25 bases between the two germline ends. The CDR3 runs 19 residues. The CDR3 region has the DNA TGTGCCAGCAGCCTCCGGTTTTTCGGTGGGTTTATGAGCAATCAGCCCCAGCATTTT. Translation: CASSLRFFGGFMSNQPQHF.

There are many counts of this clonotype. This chain connects TRBV5-1 to TRBJ2-2; unclear D gene. The germline CDR1 and CDR2 sequences are SGHRS and YFSETQ. The CDR3 runs 17 residues. Trimming shortened V by 0 bases and J by 0 bases, and 12 bases separated the two germline ends. The CDR3 sequence: CASSLVTRAPNTGELFF. Here the CDR3 DNA reads TGCGCCAGCAGCTTGGTCACCCGAGCCCCGAACACCGGGGAGCTGTTTTTT.

This clonotype was found many times. The rearrangement joins TRBV18 to TRBJ1-4; 9 bases fit TRBD1. Per the germline V gene, CDR1 is KGHSH and CDR2 is LQKENI. Germline trimming cut 3 bases from V and 0 bases from J; bases unmatched to any gene: 11. This CDR3 is 19 amino acids long. The CDR3 nucleotides read TGTGCCAGCTCACCGCCCGGGACAGGGTTTGGCGCAACTAATGAAAAACTGTTTTTT. Protein sequence: CASSPPGTGFGATNEKLFF.

This clonotype has a handful of counts. V and J are TRBV6-6 and TRBJ2-7; D not certain. The germline gives CDR1 MNHNY, CDR2 SVGAGI (reference sequence). Between the trimmed V and J ends, which lost 5 bases and 4 bases, there was a span of 12 bases. This CDR3 comprises 13 residues. The CDR3 loop reads CASSHQPFYEQYF. The CDR3 region has the DNA TGTGCCAGCAGTCACCAACCATTTTACGAGCAGTACTTC.

This clonotype was recorded many times. This rearrangement joins TRBV5-5 to TRBJ2-7; TRBD1 might be the D (7 bases). CDR1 and CDR2 (germline): SGHKS, YYEKEE (reference sequence). V was pared by 1 base and J by 5 bases, with 13 bases between. This CDR3 region has 14 residues. The CDR3 DNA is TGTGCCAGCAGCTTGCCAGGGGGAGGAAACGAGCAGTACTTC. Its protein product is CASSLPGGGNEQYF. The complete variable domain, with remaining parts taken from reference TRBV5-5 and TRBJ2-7, reads DAGVTQSPTHLIKTRGQQVTLRCSPISGHKSVSWYQQVLGQGPQFIFQYYEKEERGRGNFPDRFSARQFPNYSSELNVNALLLGDSALYLCASSLPGGGNEQYFGPGTRLTVT.

In this sample, this clonotype turned up many times. This chain links TRBV20-1 with TRBJ2-5; 8 nucleotides agree with TRBD1. This CDR3 has 13 amino acids. After removal of 3 bases from V and 4 bases from J, the junction contained 4 bases not matched to a gene. The germline V gene has CDR1 DFQATT and CDR2 SNEGSKA (reference sequence). The DNA of the CDR3 is TGCAGTGCTAGGGACAGGGTTGGAGAGACCCAGTACTTC. This gives the protein CSARDRVGETQYF.

This clonotype was observed a few times. The chain combines TRBV3-1 with TRBJ1-1, with D unresolved. The CDR3 length is 15 residues. V was trimmed by 4 bases and J by 0 bases, leaving 12 bases between them. Germline V CDR1 and CDR2: LGHDT, YNNKEL (reference sequence). The CDR3 region has the DNA TGTGCCAGCAGCCCATCGAGGCCTATGAACACTGAAGCTTTCTTT. Its translation is CASSPSRPMNTEAFF.

Comments on this clonotype: Being one base from a much bigger clone, this may be a read error. In this CDR3 the conserved last residue, phenylalanine or tryptophan, is missing, so a read error is likely. The chain has TRBV7-2 and TRBJ2-1; D uncertain. Germline CDR1 is SGHTA and CDR2 is FQGNSA. This CDR3 spans 13 amino acids. Trimming shortened V by 5 bases and J by 4 bases, and 9 bases separated the two germline ends. In nucleotides, the CDR3 is TGTGCCAGCAGCCATGACGGATACAATGAGCAGTTCTCC. Translated, it gives CASSHDGYNEQFS.

This clonotype has ten or more counts. The J gene is TRBJ1-5, the V gene TRBV6-4; perhaps TRBD1 as D (5 bases). This CDR3 region has 13 residues. Germline V gene lookup returns CDR1 MRHNA and CDR2 SNTAGT. The ends were cut back, 2 bases at V and 6 bases at J, with 8 bases in the middle. This CDR3 is CASSDEGIQPQHF. The CDR3 nucleotides are TGTGCCAGCAGTGACGAGGGGATTCAGCCCCAGCATTTT.

At least ten counts were recorded for this clonotype. The chain employs TRBV5-5 and TRBJ2-2; the match to TRBD1 covers 8 bases. Trimming cost V 2 bases and J 6 bases; bases outside gene matches: 3. CDR1 is SGHKS and CDR2 is YYEKEE in the germline V gene (reference sequence). The length of the CDR3 is 14 residues. The CDR3 spells CASSFQGAAGELFF. CDR3 DNA sequence: TGTGCCAGCAGCTTCCAGGGGGCTGCCGGGGAGCTGTTTTTT.

This clonotype appeared many times. The chain couples TRBV4-3 to TRBJ2-7, with 8 bases identical to TRBD2. Losses at the gene ends were 1 base for V and 6 bases for J; bases not matched to a gene: 8. Germline V gene data show CDR1 as LGHNA and CDR2 as YSLEER. The CDR3 length is 15 residues. This chain's CDR3 is CASSQVLERGFEQYF. In DNA, the CDR3 is TGCGCCAGCAGCCAAGTGCTAGAGCGGGGGTTCGAGCAGTACTTC.

There are many counts of this clonotype. V usage is TRBV20-1 and J usage is TRBJ2-1; D may correspond to TRBD1 or TRBD2 (6 bases each). Deletions cut 1 base from V and 2 bases from J, with 12 bases between. This CDR3 has 15 amino acids. CDR1 is DFQATT, CDR2 SNEGSKA, per germline (reference sequence). The CDR3 nucleotides are TGCAGTGCTAGAGCCCCAGGGGAGGCCTACAATGAGCAGTTCTTC. Protein: CSARAPGEAYNEQFF.

In its sample, this clonotype was seen many times. The gene calls are TRBV5-6 and TRBJ1-2, with TRBD1 matching 9 bases. This CDR3 spans 15 amino acids. Germline CDR1 SGHDT, CDR2 YYEEEE. Germline trimming cut 4 bases from V and 8 bases from J; bases unmatched to any gene: 12. The CDR3 region has the DNA TGTGCCAGCAGCACCTACCGGGACAGGGCCTGGGGCTACACCTTC. Protein sequence: CASSTYRDRAWGYTF. Filled out from reference TRBV5-6 and TRBJ1-2, the complete variable domain reads DAGVTQSPTHLIKTRGQQVTLRCSPKSGHDTVSWYQQALGQGPQFIFQYYEEEERQRGNFPDRFSGHQFPNYSSELNVNALLLGDSALYLCASSTYRDRAWGYTFGSGTRLTVV.

Ten or more counts support this clonotype. The chain couples TRBV7-9 to TRBJ2-1; TRBD1 might be the D (6 bases). In germline, CDR1 is SEHNR, CDR2 FQNEAQ (reference sequence). The CDR3 consists of 15 residues. Trimming pared 0 bases from V and 8 bases from J, leaving 14 bases between. Written as DNA, the CDR3 is TGTGCCAGCAGCTTAGCTAATAAACAGGGCTATGAGCAGTTCTTC. It encodes CASSLANKQGYEQFF.

By share, this clonotype ranks as medium-sized. The CDR3 sequence is CASSLGGGYNEQFF. CDR3 coding DNA: TGTGCCAGCAGTTTGGGCGGGGGGTACAATGAGCAGTTCTTC. The chain combines TRBV12-3 or TRBV12-4 with TRBJ2-1; 8 nucleotides align to TRBD2. The CDR3 is 14 residues long. Trimming removed 3 bases from V and 4 bases from J; junction bases left unmatched: 2.